Each of the 3 T cell receptor beta chains below was sequenced from the same sample in a study of blood T cell repertoires in COVID-19. Method: immunoSEQ multiplex PCR; TCRdb's copy keeps in-frame clones and lacks some. Of nearly 95,000 clones listed, over 75% are singletons. The sequencing input was peripheral blood. The receptors come from a woman older than 75 with acute or convalescent COVID-19.

The rearrangement joins TRBV3-1 (or the pseudogene TRBV3-2) to TRBJ2-3, with 7 bases identical to TRBD2. The germline CDR1 and CDR2 sequences are LGHDT and YNNKEL (reference sequence). The length of the CDR3 is 15 residues. The ends lost 4 bases at V and 0 bases at J; junction bases unmatched: 4. The CDR3 spells CASSLGGKSTDTQYF. For the CDR3, the DNA is TGTGCCAGCAGCCTCGGGGGGAAAAGCACAGATACGCAGTATTTT.

This clone was seen just once. The chain has TRBV9 and TRBJ1-4, with a possible D match to TRBD1 (6 bases). Per the germline V gene, CDR1 is SGDLS and CDR2 is YYNGEE. V gave up 4 bases and J gave up 7 bases, with 17 bases separating them. There are 15 residues in the CDR3. CDR3 sequence: CASSPGGQGGEKLFF. The CDR3 nucleotides are TGTGCCAGCAGCCCGGGGGGCCAGGGCGGTGAAAAACTGTTTTTT. Variable domain in full (rest from reference TRBV9 and TRBJ1-4): DSGVTQTPKHLITATGQRVTLRCSPRSGDLSVYWYQQSLDQGLQFLIQYYNGEERAKGNILERFSAQQFPDLHSELNLSSLELGDSALYFCASSPGGQGGEKLFFGSGTQLSVL.

The chain links TRBV7-9 to TRBJ2-1, with TRBD1 matching 9 bases. This CDR3 contains 15 residues. Germline V gives CDR1 SEHNR, CDR2 FQNEAQ (reference sequence). After removal of 5 bases from V and 6 bases from J, the junction contained 8 bases not matched to a gene. The DNA of the CDR3 is TGTGCCAGCAGCCCCGGGACAGGGATAGGCAATGAGCAGTTCTTC. Residues: CASSPGTGIGNEQFF.